The 30 T cell receptor beta chains given below trace back to one sample, sequenced in a study of early T cells in non-severe SARS-CoV-2 infection. One entry per CDR3 protein, called by TCRdb with MiXCR from the 5' RACE reads. Counted here are more than 65,000 distinct CDR3 sequences, about 13% occurring once; the ten biggest clones make up 1% to 1.4%. The sequencing sample was made of whole blood. The receptors here all came from an adult who was a healthcare worker with PCR-confirmed SARS-CoV-2 infection or an uninfected control (not recorded which).

Ten or more counts support this clonotype. The rearrangement uses TRBV28 and TRBJ1-4; 7 bases fit TRBD1. The germline CDR1 and CDR2 sequences are MDHEN and SYDVKM. V gave up 6 bases and J gave up 0 bases; unmatched junction bases: 7. The CDR3 loop spans 16 amino acids. The CDR3 bases are TGTGCCAGCAGCCCAGGCACAGGGGCAACTAATGAAAAACTGTTTTTT. Protein product: CASSPGTGATNEKLFF.

This clonotype was detected a few times. The V call is TRBV12-3 or TRBV12-4, the J call TRBJ2-3; the D gene could be TRBD1 or TRBD2 (5 bases each). This CDR3 spans 15 amino acids. Trimming took 6 bases from V and 3 from J, leaving 16 bases between them. The CDR3 bases are TGTGCCAGCAGGGACCGGGGCAGAAGGACAGATACGCAGTATTTT. It codes for CASRDRGRRTDTQYF.

This clonotype has at least ten counts. The chain couples TRBV18 to TRBJ2-2; D possibly corresponds to TRBD1 (6 bases). Germline CDR1 is KGHSH and CDR2 is LQKENI. The CDR3 covers 14 residues. Trimming took off 0 bases at V and 8 bases at J, with 10 bases between the two ends. The DNA of the CDR3 is TGTGCCAGCTCACCACCGGGGGCCGCGGGGGAGCTGTTTTTT. Residues: CASSPPGAAGELFF.

The chain combines TRBV5-1 with TRBJ1-1; D is unclear. The CDR3 totals 16 residues. Trimming pared 5 bases from V and 2 bases from J, leaving 19 bases between. Germline loops: CDR1 SGHRS, CDR2 YFSETQ. CDR3 coding DNA: TGCGCCAGCAGGAACTGGTTGGCCAGGAGAAACACTGAAGCTTTCTTT. This sequence encodes CASRNWLARRNTEAFF.

The chain couples TRBV12-3 or TRBV12-4 to TRBJ1-4; 7 bases line up with TRBD1. J gave up 5 bases and V 8 bases, and 11 bases lay outside the gene matches. The CDR3 is 15 amino acids. The CDR3 spells CASVPGDSTNEKLFF. CDR3 DNA sequence: TGTGCCAGCGTCCCCGGGGACAGTACCAATGAAAAACTGTTTTTT.

There are a few counts of this clonotype. This CDR3 reads CSVEIAGGNNEQFF. The CDR3 DNA sequence: TGCAGCGTTGAAATAGCGGGAGGAAACAATGAGCAGTTCTTC. V and J are TRBV29-1 and TRBJ2-1, with 10 bases that match TRBD2. With V trimmed by 2 bases and J by 5 bases, 3 bases remained unmatched. The CDR3 sequence is 14 residues long. CDR1 and CDR2 from the germline V gene are SQVTM and ANQGSEA.

The V and J genes are TRBV20-1 and TRBJ2-2; 10 bases match TRBD2. Trimming cost V 6 bases and J 4 bases; bases outside gene matches: 11. CDR1 and CDR2 from the germline V gene are DFQATT and SNEGSKA (reference sequence). The CDR3 is 16 residues long. The DNA for the CDR3 is TGCAGTGCCCAGAGACTAGCGGGTGATGGCACCGGGGAGCTGTTTTTT. This encodes CSAQRLAGDGTGELFF.

This clonotype has ten or more counts. The rearrangement links TRBV12-3 or TRBV12-4 to TRBJ1-2, with a weak D call TRBD1 (6 bases). CDR3 length equals 14 residues. V gave up 5 bases and J gave up 0 bases, with 10 bases separating them. CDR3 region: CASSRQATNYGYTF. The CDR3 bases are TGTGCCAGCAGTCGACAGGCCACTAACTATGGCTACACCTTC.

The chain uses TRBV30 and TRBJ2-7; 7 bases agree with TRBD2. V gave up 2 bases and J gave up 7 bases; unmatched junction bases: 17. This CDR3 region has 16 residues. CDR1 is GTSNPN, CDR2 SVGIG, per germline (reference sequence). The CDR3 reads CAWSPARDYPEREQYF. CDR3 coding DNA: TGTGCCTGGAGTCCCGCCCGGGACTATCCTGAGAGGGAGCAGTACTTC. The full variable domain, with the rest looked up from reference TRBV30 and TRBJ2-7, is SQTIHQWPATLVQPVGSPLSLECTVEGTSNPNLYWYRQAAGRGLQLLFYSVGIGQISSEVPQNLSASRPQDRQFILSSKKLLLSDSGFYLCAWSPARDYPEREQYFGPGTRLTVT.

This clonotype was detected many times. The gene calls are TRBV5-6 and TRBJ2-3; D might be TRBD1 (5 bases). CDR1 and CDR2 from the germline V gene are SGHDT and YYEEEE. The CDR3 is made up of 13 amino acids. V lost 6 bases, J lost 2 bases, and 10 bases lay in between. This CDR3 is CASKLRDTDTQYF. In DNA, the CDR3 is TGTGCCAGCAAACTCAGGGACACAGATACGCAGTATTTT.

In nucleotides, the CDR3 is TGTGCCAGCACAAGGGACTCCGCCTACAATGAGCAGTTCTTC. It codes for CASTRDSAYNEQFF. The chain employs TRBV7-9 and TRBJ2-1; possibly TRBD2 for D (6 bases). V was trimmed by 7 bases and J by 2 bases, leaving 12 bases between them. Germline assignment: CDR1 SEHNR and CDR2 FQNEAQ (reference sequence). The CDR3 sequence is 14 residues long.

This sequence joins TRBV15 and TRBJ2-3; D not certain. Germline V gene lookup returns CDR1 LNHNV and CDR2 YYDKDF (reference sequence). The CDR3 extends over 14 amino acids. Trimming cost V 0 bases and J 3 bases, with 7 bases left between them. Written as DNA, the CDR3 is TGTGCCACCAGCAGAGATCCACAGACAGATACGCAGTATTTT. Residues: CATSRDPQTDTQYF. The variable domain in full, completed from reference TRBV15 and TRBJ2-3, reads DAMVIQNPRYQVTQFGKPVTLSCSQTLNHNVMYWYQQKSSQAPKLLFHYYDKDFNNEADTPDNFQSRRPNTSFCFLDIRSPGLGDTAMYLCATSRDPQTDTQYFGPGTRLTVL.

This clonotype has just a few counts. V is TRBV28 and J is TRBJ1-1, with a possible D match to TRBD1 (5 bases). Trimming left V 5 bases short and J 1 base short, with 14 bases between. Germline CDR1 reads MDHEN; CDR2 reads SYDVKM. The CDR3 spans 15 residues. Here the CDR3 DNA reads TGTGCCAGCAGTGCGTACAGGAGTTCGAACACTGAAGCTTTCTTT. Translating gives CASSAYRSSNTEAFF.

This clonotype was detected many times. V and J are TRBV28 and TRBJ2-1; TRBD2 matches at 8 bases. This CDR3 has 16 amino acids. Germline V gives CDR1 MDHEN, CDR2 SYDVKM. V dropped 7 bases and J dropped 4; count of bases not matched to a gene: 12. CDR3 sequence (DNA): TGTGCCAGCAATAAGTTAACTAGCGGAACATACAATGAGCAGTTCTTC. Its protein is CASNKLTSGTYNEQFF.

The rearrangement links TRBV7-6 to TRBJ2-1; 9 bases are shared with TRBD2. This CDR3 has 17 residues. Germline CDR1 is SGHVS and CDR2 is FNYEAQ. J was trimmed by 9 bases and V by 4 bases; bases with no gene match: 16. CDR3 DNA sequence: TGTGCCAGCAGCTCTTTGACTAGCGGCGGGATCCGCGGTGAGCAGTTCTTC. Translation gives CASSSLTSGGIRGEQFF.

This clonotype showed up many times. The rearrangement uses TRBV2 and TRBJ2-2; 8 bases align to TRBD1. The germline V gene encodes CDR1 SNHLY and CDR2 FYNNEI. The CDR3 length is 17 residues. Trimming removed 2 bases from V and 5 bases from J; junction bases left unmatched: 10. The CDR3 protein is CASSEWIPGGRTGELFF. The CDR3 coding sequence is TGTGCCAGCAGTGAATGGATTCCAGGGGGCCGAACCGGGGAGCTGTTTTTT.

This clonotype occurred many times. The chain combines TRBV5-1 with TRBJ1-2; D not certain. The CDR3 covers 15 residues. V lost 0 bases, J lost 2 bases, and 11 bases lay in between. The germline CDR1 and CDR2 sequences are SGHRS and YFSETQ. The CDR3 sequence is CASSLAAGNNYGYTF. The CDR3 DNA follows: TGCGCCAGCAGCTTGGCGGCCGGTAACAACTATGGCTACACCTTC.

In its sample, this clonotype was seen a few times. V gene TRBV25-1 combines with J gene TRBJ1-3, with D perhaps matching TRBD1 (5 bases). CDR1 MGHDK and CDR2 SYGVNS come from the germline V gene. Trimming stripped 3 bases from V and 2 bases from J, with 8 bases between. The CDR3 loop spans 14 amino acids. The CDR3 DNA reads as TGTGCCAGCAGTGATGCGGGGGCTGGAAACACCATATATTTT. The encoded protein is CASSDAGAGNTIYF.

The rearrangement uses TRBV18 and TRBJ1-5; D remains unclear. The CDR3 has 12 residues. V lost 6 bases, J lost 9 bases, and 12 bases lay in between. Per germline, CDR1 KGHSH and CDR2 LQKENI. CDR3 nucleotides: TGTGCCAGCTCCGACGGGCGTCGGCCCCAGCATTTT. It is translated as CASSDGRRPQHF. Combining the CDR3 with reference TRBV18 and TRBJ1-5 gives the whole variable domain NAGVMQNPRHLVRRRGQEARLRCSPMKGHSHVYWYRQLPEEGLKFMVYLQKENIIDESGMPKERFSAEFPKEGPSILRIQQVVRGDSAAYFCASSDGRRPQHFGDGTRLSIL.

This clonotype has just a few counts. This chain links TRBV5-1 with TRBJ2-2; possible D gene TRBD2, 6 bases. This CDR3 is 16 amino acids long. Trimming pared 0 bases from V and 5 bases from J, leaving 14 bases between. Germline V lookup: CDR1 SGHRS, CDR2 YFSETQ. CDR3 region: CASSLAGGEGTGELFF. The CDR3 nucleotides are TGCGCCAGCAGCTTGGCCGGGGGAGAAGGGACCGGGGAGCTGTTTTTT.

This clonotype came up many times. The V call is TRBV2, the J call TRBJ2-2, with D tentatively TRBD2 (6 bases). Germline CDR1 reads SNHLY; CDR2 reads FYNNEI. Trimming removed 6 bases at V and 4 bases at J, with 12 bases between. This CDR3 contains 14 residues. This chain's CDR3 is CASRRDGSTGELFF. The CDR3 DNA reads TGTGCCAGCAGGCGGGACGGCAGCACCGGGGAGCTGTTTTTT.

The J gene is TRBJ2-7, the V gene TRBV12-5, with D tentatively TRBD1 (5 bases). The V end lost 7 bases, the J end lost 3 bases, and 16 bases lay between the germline ends. CDR1 and CDR2 from the germline V gene are LGHNT and FRNRAP. The CDR3 has 14 residues. The CDR3, as DNA: TGTGCTAGTGCCTGGGCAGGGTCTAGCTACGAGCAGTACTTC. Encoded protein: CASAWAGSSYEQYF.

The sample holds many counts of this clonotype. The V call is TRBV28, the J call TRBJ2-7, with 8 bases lining up with TRBD2. The CDR3 length is 16 residues. The germline V gene encodes CDR1 MDHEN and CDR2 SYDVKM. V shed 8 bases and J 2 bases; nucleotides not matched to a gene: 14. CDR3 loop: CASERAEREIPYEQYF. In nucleotides, the CDR3 is TGTGCCAGCGAACGGGCGGAGCGGGAGATTCCCTACGAGCAGTACTTC.

About this clonotype: This may be a read error, as it is one base from a much larger clone. The rearrangement uses TRBV18 and TRBJ2-2; TRBD1 or TRBD2 may be the D gene (6 bases each). There are 16 residues in the CDR3. The germline gives CDR1 KGHSH, CDR2 LQKENI. Trimming pared 6 bases from V and 6 bases from J, leaving 20 bases between. CDR3 amino acids: CASSLYRGLESGELFF. CDR3 nucleotides: TGTGCCAGCTCCCTTTACCGGGGGCTGGAGTCCGGGGAGCTGTTTTTT.

The V and J genes are TRBV7-2 and TRBJ2-6; no clear D. Deletions cut 0 bases from V and 4 bases from J, with 7 bases between. This CDR3 comprises 15 residues. The germline CDR1 and CDR2 sequences are SGHTA and FQGNSA. CDR3 nucleotides: TGTGCCAGCAGCTTAGCGGGCACGGGGGCCAACGTCCTGACTTTC. It translates to CASSLAGTGANVLTF.

V is TRBV11-2 and J is TRBJ2-7; 7 bases line up with TRBD2. The CDR3 runs to 12 residues. Trimming removed 4 bases from V and 6 bases from J; junction bases left unmatched: 3. From germline, CDR1 is SGHAT and CDR2 FQNNGV. The CDR3 bases are TGTGCCAGCAGCTATGGACTAGGCGAGCAGTACTTC. Amino acid sequence: CASSYGLGEQYF.

The chain recombines TRBV20-1 with TRBJ2-1, with 7 bases lining up with TRBD2. With 1 base clipped from V and 1 base from J, the junction kept 4 bases outside the gene matches. Germline V gene data show CDR1 as DFQATT and CDR2 as SNEGSKA (reference sequence). The CDR3 runs 15 residues. For the CDR3, the DNA is TGCAGTGCTAGAGTGTCGGGGGGTTCCTACAATGAGCAGTTCTTC. It codes for CSARVSGGSYNEQFF.

This clonotype was seen a few times. The chain employs TRBV28 and TRBJ1-1; 8 nucleotides align to TRBD1. This CDR3 is 14 amino acids long. CDR1 MDHEN and CDR2 SYDVKM come from the germline V gene. V lost 5 bases to trimming and J lost 3 bases; unmatched junction nucleotides: 5. DNA for the CDR3: TGTGCCAGCAGTGACAGGGGATGGGACACTGAAGCTTTCTTT. It translates to CASSDRGWDTEAFF.

This clonotype was counted ten times or more. V gene TRBV7-2 combines with J gene TRBJ1-2; D possibly corresponds to TRBD1 (5 bases). The V end lost 5 bases, the J end lost 6 bases, and 19 bases lay between the germline ends. The germline V gene encodes CDR1 SGHTA and CDR2 FQGNSA. This CDR3 region has 15 residues. CDR3 loop: CASSPLAVGVNGYTF. CDR3 in DNA: TGTGCCAGCAGCCCCCTAGCGGTAGGGGTCAATGGCTACACCTTC.

The rearrangement links TRBV28 to TRBJ1-2, with 8 bases fitting TRBD1. Losses at the gene ends were 7 bases for V and 5 bases for J; bases not matched to a gene: 3. Germline-derived CDR1 and CDR2 are MDHEN and SYDVKM. CDR3 length: 12 residues. The CDR3 region is CASTTGGYGYTF. CDR3 bases: TGTGCCAGCACCACAGGGGGTTATGGCTACACCTTC.